The 14 T cell receptor beta chains listed next were all sequenced from one sample in a study of T cells in Graves' hyperthyroidism and ophthalmopathy. Amplified TCR beta CDR3 regions came from RNA transcripts. During a first-round RT-PCR of the TCR CDR3, the HTBI primer set was used. TCRdb reanalysed the multiplex PCR reads using MiXCR and keeps one entry per CDR3 protein. The data hold roughly 400,000 distinct CDR3 sequences, with approximately 15% observed a single time. The sample comprised blood. The receptors originated from a woman between 18 and 30 years old with Graves' hyperthyroidism that later progressed to Graves' ophthalmopathy.

This clonotype was recorded at least ten times. The V gene is TRBV6-6, the J gene TRBJ2-1; 8 bases line up with TRBD2. This CDR3 has 17 amino acids. Germline assignment: CDR1 MNHNY and CDR2 SVGAGI (reference sequence). The J segment lost 1 base and the V segment lost 0 bases, leaving 5 bases of the junction unmatched. CDR3 amino acids: CASSYSNREGSYNEQFF. The CDR3 nucleotides read TGTGCCAGCAGTTACTCGAACCGGGAGGGTTCCTACAATGAGCAGTTCTTC.

This clonotype was observed many times. This rearrangement joins TRBV20-1 to TRBJ1-2, with D possibly TRBD1 on 5 matching bases. Germline V gives CDR1 DFQATT, CDR2 SNEGSKA (reference sequence). There are 16 residues in the CDR3. The ends were cut back, 3 bases at V and 5 bases at J, with 22 bases in the middle. CDR3 nucleotides: TGCAGTGCTAGTGGAGACAGCTCCGCTTTTCGGTATGGCTACACCTTC. It encodes CSASGDSSAFRYGYTF.

The table lists this clonotype with many counts. At one boundary the junction diverges from the germline segment, which might be a read error. The chain couples TRBV2 to TRBJ2-1; 9 bases are shared with TRBD1. CDR3 size: 14 residues. Germline V lookup: CDR1 SNHLY, CDR2 FYNNEI. This CDR3 is CAGSKDRGRNEQFF. In DNA form, the CDR3 reads TGTGCCGGCAGTAAGGACAGGGGCCGCAATGAGCAGTTCTTC.

The V and J genes are TRBV5-4 and TRBJ2-2, with D perhaps TRBD2 (6 bases). This CDR3 contains 16 residues. V was trimmed by 0 bases and J by 5 bases, leaving 14 bases between them. CDR1 is SGHNT and CDR2 is YYREEE in the germline V gene (reference sequence). CDR3 in DNA: TGTGCCAGCAGCTTGGGGCTACGCGGGGATACCGGGGAGCTGTTTTTT. Translation: CASSLGLRGDTGELFF. The complete variable domain, with remaining parts taken from reference TRBV5-4 and TRBJ2-2, reads ETGVTQSPTHLIKTRGQQVTLRCSSQSGHNTVSWYQQALGQGPQFIFQYYREEENGRGNFPPRFSGLQFPNYSSELNVNALELDDSALYLCASSLGLRGDTGELFFGEGSRLTVL.

This clonotype showed up many times. This rearrangement joins TRBV12-5 to TRBJ2-7, with a weak D call TRBD1 (6 bases). V was pared by 6 bases and J by 0 bases, with 15 bases between. Germline CDR1 LGHNT, CDR2 FRNRAP. The CDR3 sequence is 15 residues long. The CDR3 sequence: CASGSRDTISYEQYF. CDR3 in DNA: TGTGCTAGTGGGAGCCGGGACACTATCTCCTACGAGCAGTACTTC.

In its sample, this clonotype was seen many times. The CDR3 region has the DNA TGCAGTGCTAGTCGTCTCTGGGGGAGCGGTACAGATACGCAGTATTTT. This sequence encodes CSASRLWGSGTDTQYF. The chain has TRBV20-1 and TRBJ2-3, with D perhaps given as TRBD1 or TRBD2 (5 bases each). The CDR3 consists of 16 residues. Trimming pared 3 bases from V and 3 bases from J, leaving 19 bases between. Germline CDR1 is DFQATT and CDR2 is SNEGSKA (reference sequence).

As regards this clonotype: A much larger clone is a single base away; this may be a read error. The rearrangement uses TRBV5-6 and TRBJ1-4; D ambiguous. The germline V gene encodes CDR1 SGHDT and CDR2 YYEEEE. There are 16 residues in the CDR3. The V gene lost 0 bases and the J gene lost 4 bases, with 13 bases spanning the gap. CDR3 amino acids: CASSLGIAAINEKLFF. The CDR3, as DNA: TGTGCCAGCAGCTTGGGCATAGCAGCAATTAATGAAAAACTGTTTTTT.

This clonotype was recorded at least ten times. J is TRBJ2-1 and V is TRBV7-9, with D unclear. Germline V CDR1 and CDR2: SEHNR, FQNEAQ (reference sequence). The CDR3 length is 16 residues. V dropped 2 bases and J dropped 2 bases, with 13 bases sitting between them. The CDR3 reads CASSLWIATAYNEQFF. CDR3 sequence (DNA): TGTGCCAGCAGCTTATGGATCGCGACGGCCTACAATGAGCAGTTCTTC.

This clonotype was observed a few times. The rearrangement uses TRBV2 and TRBJ2-1; 14 positions match TRBD2. This CDR3 has 18 residues. The ends lost 4 bases at V and 1 base at J; junction bases unmatched: 6. Germline-derived CDR1 and CDR2 are SNHLY and FYNNEI. The CDR3 DNA reads TGTGCCAGCAGTGGGGGACTAGCGGGAGACGAATCCTACAATGAGCAGTTCTTC. It specifies CASSGGLAGDESYNEQFF.

The chain carries TRBV5-4 and TRBJ2-1; 8 bases map to TRBD2. This CDR3 spans 20 amino acids. Germline values: CDR1 SGHNT, CDR2 YYREEE (reference sequence). J gave up 6 bases and V 2 bases, and 22 bases lay outside the gene matches. The CDR3 DNA reads TGTGCCAGCAGCTTTCGATACAAGGTGCGCCAAGCGGGAGAAGGCAATGAGCAGTTCTTC. It codes for CASSFRYKVRQAGEGNEQFF.

This clonotype was picked up many times. The V gene is TRBV6-1, the J gene TRBJ2-5; tentatively, D is TRBD1 (6 bases). The length of the CDR3 is 14 residues. Trimming removed 7 bases at V and 2 bases at J, with 14 bases between. Germline CDR1 MNHNS, CDR2 SASEGT. CDR3 sequence reads: CASKGYRVQETQYF. The DNA of the CDR3 is TGTGCCAGCAAGGGATACAGGGTACAAGAGACCCAGTACTTC.

This clonotype turned up a few times. V usage is TRBV5-6 and J usage is TRBJ1-2; D not resolved. Germline CDR1 SGHDT, CDR2 YYEEEE. The CDR3 runs to 14 residues. The ends were cut back, 0 bases at V and 1 base at J, with 7 bases in the middle. The CDR3 is CASSLGHGNYGYTF. The DNA of the CDR3 is TGTGCCAGCAGCTTGGGACACGGTAACTATGGCTACACCTTC.

This clonotype showed up many times. The chain employs TRBV28 and TRBJ1-5, with no clear D. Germline CDR1 reads MDHEN; CDR2 reads SYDVKM. There are 14 residues in the CDR3. V was clipped by 6 bases and J by 1 base, with 10 bases between them. The DNA of the CDR3 is TGTGCCAGCAGCCCCGACAAAAGCAATCAGCCCCAGCATTTT. Translation gives CASSPDKSNQPQHF.

This rearrangement joins TRBV6-2 or TRBV6-3 to TRBJ2-7; D gene ambiguous. The CDR3 consists of 15 residues. The V and J ends lost 6 bases and 1 base respectively, with 16 bases between them. In germline, CDR1 is MNHEY, CDR2 SVGEGT. CDR3 sequence reads: CASRPLATPSYEQYF. The DNA of the CDR3 is TGTGCCAGCAGACCTTTGGCCACCCCTTCCTACGAGCAGTACTTC.